What follows are 16 T cell receptor beta chains derived from one specimen sequenced in a study of blood T cell repertoires in COVID-19 (dated by TCRdb to 2020 to 2021). The receptor library was made with the immunoSEQ multiplex PCR assay. What TCRdb holds here is the immuneACCESS table cut down to in-frame rearrangements. Part of the clones is not present; checked against another copy, under half of the missing clones reflect an unresolved V gene, and the others are unexplained. The sample has about 220,000 clones on record, 86% of them singletons. In total, the top ten clones hold more than 3.5% of the sample. The material sequenced was PBMCs or T cells enriched from blood (not recorded which). The receptors were gathered from a woman aged 40 to 49 with acute COVID-19.

This rearrangement joins TRBV5-4 to TRBJ1-4, with TRBD1 matching 7 bases. The CDR3 consists of 15 residues. J gave up 2 bases and V 4 bases, and 5 bases lay outside the gene matches. Per germline, CDR1 SGHNT and CDR2 YYREEE (reference sequence). The DNA of the CDR3 is TGTGCCAGCAGCGCGCGACAGGGCACTAATGAAAAACTGTTTTTT. It encodes CASSARQGTNEKLFF.

The rearrangement joins TRBV3-1 (or the pseudogene TRBV3-2) to TRBJ1-1; TRBD1 matches at 7 bases. The ends lost 3 bases at V and 8 bases at J; junction bases unmatched: 3. Germline V gene sequence: CDR1 LGHDT, CDR2 YNNKEL (reference sequence). This CDR3 spans 12 amino acids. CDR3 region: CASSHRQGEAFF. In DNA form, the CDR3 reads TGTGCCAGCAGCCACAGACAGGGAGAAGCTTTCTTT.

This chain uses TRBV27 with TRBJ2-3; 14 bases match TRBD2. Germline values: CDR1 MNHEY, CDR2 SMNVEV (reference sequence). V shed 7 bases and J 4 bases; nucleotides not matched to a gene: 4. This CDR3 is 15 amino acids long. CDR3 nucleotide sequence: TGTGCCAGCAAAAAGGGACTAGCGGGAGCAGATACGCAGTATTTT. Its translation: CASKKGLAGADTQYF.

This sequence joins TRBV20-1 and TRBJ1-2; possibly TRBD1 for D (6 bases). The CDR3 consists of 14 residues. Trimming stripped 3 bases from V and 6 bases from J, with 17 bases between. Germline V CDR1 and CDR2: DFQATT, SNEGSKA (reference sequence). CDR3 DNA: TGCAGTGCTAGTCCGGCAGGGGCTGCTGATGGCTACACCTTC. Its translation is CSASPAGAADGYTF.

In this sample, this clone turned up once. This chain links TRBV19 with TRBJ1-1; 11 positions match TRBD1. Germline CDR1 LNHDA, CDR2 SQIVND (reference sequence). The CDR3 contains 14 residues. V was clipped by 4 bases and J by 4 bases; unmatched bases: 2. The CDR3 region has the DNA TGTGCCAGTAGTACCGGGACAGGGGGCACTGAAGCTTTCTTT. It specifies CASSTGTGGTEAFF. Full variable domain (missing parts from reference TRBV19 and TRBJ1-1): DGGITQSPKYLFRKEGQNVTLSCEQNLNHDAMYWYRQDPGQGLRLIYYSQIVNDFQKGDIAEGYSVSREKKESFPLTVTSAQKNPTAFYLCASSTGTGGTEAFFGQGTRLTVV.

The chain combines TRBV29-1 with TRBJ1-1; D is perhaps TRBD1 (6 bases). This CDR3 has 14 amino acids. Deletions cut 0 bases from V and 1 base from J, with 9 bases between. Germline lookup yields CDR1 SQVTM and CDR2 ANQGSEA. CDR3 sequence (DNA): TGCAGCGTTGAAGATCCAGGGGCGAACACTGAAGCTTTCTTT. This sequence encodes CSVEDPGANTEAFF. The variable domain in full, with the rest retrieved from reference TRBV29-1 and TRBJ1-1, is SAVISQKPSRDICQRGTSLTIQCQVDSQVTMMFWYRQQPGQSLTLIATANQGSEATYESGFVIDKFPISRPNLTFSTLTVSNMSPEDSSIYLCSVEDPGANTEAFFGQGTRLTVV.

This clone was found a few times. The genes are TRBV6-5 and TRBJ1-1, with TRBD1 matching 8 bases. The CDR3 is 13 residues long. CDR1 is MNHEY and CDR2 is SVGAGI in the germline V gene. V lost 2 bases, J lost 11 bases, and 7 bases stayed unmatched. CDR3 bases: TGTGCCAGCAGTTACCGACAGGGGATAAGGGCTTTCTTT. It yields the protein CASSYRQGIRAFF.

In nucleotides, the CDR3 is TGCGCCAGCAGCTTGGTCGGGACAGGGGGCGCAGAGACCCAGTACTTC. Protein: CASSLVGTGGAETQYF. The rearrangement links TRBV5-1 to TRBJ2-5; 12 bases are a match to TRBD1. CDR3 length: 16 amino acids. Germline CDR1 is SGHRS and CDR2 is YFSETQ. V dropped 0 bases and J dropped 4; count of bases not matched to a gene: 4.

The chain couples TRBV7-9 to TRBJ2-2; D perhaps matches TRBD2 (6 bases). Germline values: CDR1 SEHNR, CDR2 FQNEAQ (reference sequence). The CDR3 contains 16 residues. V lost 1 base to trimming and J lost 1 base, with 10 bases between them. For the CDR3, the DNA is TGTGCCAGCAGCTTAGTCGGACTACAGAACACCGGGGAGCTGTTTTTT. Amino acids: CASSLVGLQNTGELFF.

This clone was recorded a few times. This sequence joins TRBV19 and TRBJ1-5, with D tentatively TRBD1 (5 bases). The V end was cut by 3 bases, the J end by 7 bases, with 16 bases between. This CDR3 region has 15 residues. The germline gives CDR1 LNHDA, CDR2 SQIVND (reference sequence). CDR3 sequence: CASSINGQGKQPQHF. CDR3 in DNA: TGTGCCAGTAGTATTAACGGGCAGGGAAAACAGCCCCAGCATTTT.

This clone was recorded only once. This rearrangement joins TRBV25-1 to TRBJ1-1; weak D call: TRBD1 (5 bases). The CDR3 sequence is 16 residues long. CDR1 MGHDK and CDR2 SYGVNS come from the germline V gene. V lost 1 base and J lost 5, with 17 bases in between. The CDR3 sequence is CASSESDLEGRTEAFF. The CDR3 DNA reads as TGTGCCAGCAGTGAATCTGACTTAGAGGGGAGGACTGAAGCTTTCTTT.

CDR3 nucleotide sequence: TGTGCCTGGAGCGGCCAAGAGACCCAGTACTTC. Translation: CAWSGQETQYF. This sequence joins TRBV30 and TRBJ2-5; D not certain. The germline V and J ends were trimmed by 3 bases and 1 base, with 3 bases remaining between them. There are 11 residues in the CDR3. Germline values: CDR1 GTSNPN, CDR2 SVGIG (reference sequence).

V usage is TRBV5-1 and J usage is TRBJ2-1; a weak D match, TRBD1 (5 bases). Germline CDR1 reads SGHRS; CDR2 reads YFSETQ. CDR3 length: 16 amino acids. V lost 3 bases, J lost 0 bases, and 13 bases lay in between. The CDR3 DNA follows: TGCGCCAGCAGCTCCCCCGTGCAGGGCTCCTACAATGAGCAGTTCTTC. It is translated as CASSSPVQGSYNEQFF.

The V and J genes are TRBV5-1 and TRBJ2-6; maybe TRBD2 (5 bases). The V end lost 2 bases, the J end lost 6 bases, and 9 bases lay between the germline ends. The germline V gene encodes CDR1 SGHRS and CDR2 YFSETQ. The CDR3 runs 14 residues. CDR3 nucleotides: TGCGCCAGCAGCTTCGGGGTTGAGGCCAACGTCCTGACTTTC. This encodes CASSFGVEANVLTF.

J is TRBJ1-4 and V is TRBV19; D is perhaps TRBD1 (6 bases). V gave up 5 bases and J gave up 3 bases, with 16 bases separating them. The CDR3 spans 16 residues. CDR1 and CDR2 (germline): LNHDA, SQIVND (reference sequence). The CDR3 is CASSATGAGANEKLFF. The CDR3 DNA is TGTGCCAGTAGTGCGACAGGTGCCGGGGCTAATGAAAAACTGTTTTTT.

The CDR3, as DNA: TGTGCCAGCAGCTCTAGGGGACTAGCAGGAGAGACCCAGTACTTC. Residues: CASSSRGLAGETQYF. V gene TRBV5-4 combines with J gene TRBJ2-5; 9 bases are shared with TRBD2. In germline, CDR1 is SGHNT, CDR2 YYREEE (reference sequence). The CDR3 is 15 amino acids. V dropped 3 bases and J dropped 4; count of bases not matched to a gene: 7.